This TCR beta chain appears in the sequencing data of a study of blood T cell repertoires in COVID-19. Study-wide context: Donors in the United States, Italy and Spain gave samples during acute or convalescent COVID-19.

Authors' processing steps: From reference gene primer amplification, estimates of nucleated cell counts were derived. TCRdb's table, derived via immunoSEQ multiplex PCR, lists solely in-frame clones and lacks some. V and J calls plus clone size are reproduced from that table; the DNA served to infer D and trimming. The sample carries around 330,000 clones, around 88% recorded once. Sequencing was done on a sample of peripheral blood. The sequence was obtained from a woman aged 25 to 39 with COVID-19, enrolled during active disease.

The CDR3 sequence is CASSPGQGNQPQHF. DNA of the CDR3: TGTGCCAGCAGTCCGGGACAGGGCAATCAGCCCCAGCATTTT. The chain uses TRBV27 and TRBJ1-5; 8 nucleotides line up with TRBD1. Trimming cost V 5 bases and J 2 bases; bases outside gene matches: 2. The germline gives CDR1 MNHEY, CDR2 SMNVEV (reference sequence). The CDR3 runs to 14 residues.